This T cell receptor (beta chain) was sequenced during a study of cytomegalovirus exposure and HLA in healthy donors. Study results and limitations: The majority of TCR sequences were rare, yet some public TCRs appeared in many donors. The authors listed approximately 160 TCR beta chains as cytomegalovirus-associated.

Trimming at V came to 1 base and at J to 5 bases, leaving 3 bases not matched to a gene. This CDR3 is built from 15 residues. The germline gives CDR1 SGHDT, CDR2 YYEEEE. On this clone: The antigen remains undetermined.

Sequenced by immunoSEQ multiplex PCR; TCRdb stores in-frame clones only, minus some. The sample yields roughly 48,000 clones, around 94% seen once. The origin of this receptor is a woman younger than 35 in good health and CMV-seropositive. The sequenced sample consisted of PBMCs. The V and J genes are TRBV5-6 and TRBJ1-4; 9 positions agree with TRBD1. The CDR3 loop reads CASSLRGTGNEKLFF. The CDR3 bases are TGTGCCAGCAGCTTGAGGGGGACAGGGAATGAAAAACTGTTTTTT.